A single sample gave rise to the 21 T cell receptor beta chains below, sequenced in a study of CD8+ T cells in alopecia areata. Sequencing used cDNA as its template, made by extracting RNA and reverse transcribing it. Repertoires were generated with immunoSEQ multiplex PCR, while TCRdb's copy carries only in-frame clones and drops some. The sample lists 140,000 to 150,000 clones; about 60% were seen once. Here the sequenced sample was CD4+ T cells sorted from blood, taken at week 0. The source is a human donor with alopecia areata.

The table lists this clone with a few counts. The CDR3 nucleotides read TGTGCCAGCAGCTTAGGAGGGGTCAGGACCTACAATGAGCAGTTCTTC. Translated: CASSLGGVRTYNEQFF. V is TRBV7-2 and J is TRBJ2-1, with D perhaps being TRBD1 or TRBD2 (5 bases each). The CDR3 covers 16 residues. Germline CDR1 SGHTA, CDR2 FQGNSA. V lost 1 base and J lost 2, with 12 bases in between.

In this sample, this clone turned up a few times. J is TRBJ2-1 and V is TRBV25-1; D is ambiguous. V dropped 2 bases and J dropped 10 bases, with 6 bases sitting between them. The length of the CDR3 is 11 residues. Germline-derived CDR1 and CDR2 are MGHDK and SYGVNS. CDR3 loop: CASSEGVEQFF. Here the CDR3 DNA reads TGTGCCAGCAGTGAAGGGGTAGAGCAGTTCTTC. Looking up the rest from reference TRBV25-1 and TRBJ2-1 gives the full variable domain: EADIYQTPRYLVIGTGKKITLECSQTMGHDKMYWYQQDPGMELHLIHYSYGVNSTEKGDLSSESTVSRIRTEHFPLTLESARPSHTSQYLCASSEGVEQFFGPGTRLTVL.

The chain joins TRBV27 to TRBJ1-5, with a weak D call TRBD1 (6 bases). Germline CDR1 and CDR2: MNHEY and SMNVEV (reference sequence). This CDR3 spans 16 amino acids. V was clipped by 2 bases and J by 3 bases, with 14 bases between them. CDR3 region: CASSLRGRDPNQPQHF. The CDR3 coding sequence is TGTGCCAGCAGTTTAAGGGGGAGAGATCCCAATCAGCCCCAGCATTTT.

A single count supports this clone. This chain joins TRBV2 and TRBJ1-1; D is possibly TRBD1 (6 bases). There are 15 residues in the CDR3. CDR1 is SNHLY, CDR2 FYNNEI, per germline. V shed 6 bases and J shed 0 bases, with 14 bases lying between them. CDR3 residues: CASRISGVMNTEAFF. The CDR3 nucleotides read TGTGCCAGCAGGATATCAGGGGTCATGAACACTGAAGCTTTCTTT.

In its sample, this clone was seen a few times. The chain recombines TRBV29-1 with TRBJ2-3; D gene uncertain. The CDR3 is 12 amino acids. V shed 6 bases and J shed 1 base, with 8 bases lying between them. Germline V gives CDR1 SQVTM, CDR2 ANQGSEA. As DNA, the CDR3 is TGCAGCGTCTGGCAAGGCACAGATACGCAGTATTTT. Protein product: CSVWQGTDTQYF.

The V call is TRBV27, the J call TRBJ1-2, with TRBD1 as a possible D gene (6 bases). Germline-derived CDR1 and CDR2 are MNHEY and SMNVEV (reference sequence). The CDR3 is made up of 13 amino acids. V lost 6 bases to trimming and J lost 1 base, with 9 bases between them. Here the CDR3 reads CASRSRGNYGYTF. DNA for the CDR3: TGTGCCAGCAGGTCCAGGGGTAACTATGGCTACACCTTC.

Only one count was recorded for this clone. The rearrangement uses TRBV29-1 and TRBJ2-3, with D hard to call. CDR3 length: 12 residues. V was cut by 5 bases and J by 7 bases, with 13 bases left in between. Per germline, CDR1 SQVTM and CDR2 ANQGSEA. The CDR3 DNA follows: TGCAGCGTTACGAGCCTGAGTTATACGCAGTATTTT. Its protein product is CSVTSLSYTQYF.

The table lists this clone with a count of one. In DNA form, the CDR3 reads TGTGCCAGCGGCCAGCTCACCGCGAACACCGGGGAGCTGTTTTTT. It translates to CASGQLTANTGELFF. The rearrangement joins TRBV6-5 to TRBJ2-2; D not resolved. CDR3 length: 15 residues. The germline CDR1 and CDR2 sequences are MNHEY and SVGAGI. V was shortened by 8 bases and J by 0 bases, with 13 bases between the two germline ends.

V and J are TRBV29-1 and TRBJ2-5; the D gene could be TRBD1 or TRBD2 (5 bases each). Deletions cut 8 bases from V and 5 bases from J, with 12 bases between. The CDR3 has 11 amino acids. The V gene's germline CDR1 is SQVTM and CDR2 ANQGSEA. In DNA form, the CDR3 reads TGCAGCCTGACATGGGGGGAGACCCAGTACTTC. This encodes CSLTWGETQYF.

The table lists this clone with a count of one. This chain links TRBV6-5 with TRBJ1-6; D remains ambiguous. The germline V gene has CDR1 MNHEY and CDR2 SVGAGI. CDR3 size: 13 residues. The V and J ends lost 8 bases and 9 bases respectively, with 14 bases between them. DNA for the CDR3: TGTGCCAGCTGTTCTACGTCAGGTTCACCCCTCCACTTT. Translating it yields CASCSTSGSPLHF.

V and J are TRBV28 and TRBJ2-4, with 7 bases that match TRBD2. The CDR3 runs 16 residues. Unmatched junction bases numbered 7, after V lost 5 bases and J lost 0 bases. Germline assignment: CDR1 MDHEN and CDR2 SYDVKM. The CDR3, as DNA: TGTGCCAGCAGTCTCCCCTCGGGGGGAGCCAAAAACATTCAGTACTTC. This sequence encodes CASSLPSGGAKNIQYF. Drawing the rest from reference TRBV28 and TRBJ2-4, the complete variable domain is DVKVTQSSRYLVKRTGEKVFLECVQDMDHENMFWYRQDPGLGLRLIYFSYDVKMKEKGDIPEGYSVSREKKERFSLILESASTNQTSMYLCASSLPSGGAKNIQYFGAGTRLSVL.

The V gene is TRBV15, the J gene TRBJ2-1, with D perhaps given as TRBD1 or TRBD2 (5 bases each). CDR1 and CDR2 (germline): LNHNV, YYDKDF (reference sequence). This CDR3 spans 17 amino acids. Deletions cut 1 base from V and 7 bases from J, with 20 bases between. DNA of the CDR3: TGTGCCACCAGCAGAGTCCCACAAGGGACGTGGGCAAATGAGCAGTTCTTC. Encoded protein: CATSRVPQGTWANEQFF.

V gene TRBV29-1 combines with J gene TRBJ2-3; possibly TRBD1 for D (7 bases). The germline CDR1 and CDR2 sequences are SQVTM and ANQGSEA. V dropped 7 bases and J dropped 0 bases, with 14 bases sitting between them. CDR3 length equals 14 residues. The CDR3 nucleotides are TGCAGCGCTACGACAGGGACTAGCACAGATACGCAGTATTTT. This encodes CSATTGTSTDTQYF.

The chain is built from TRBV15 and TRBJ2-7; 8 bases line up with TRBD1. CDR1 is LNHNV and CDR2 is YYDKDF in the germline V gene (reference sequence). The CDR3 is 14 amino acids. The V and J ends lost 5 bases and 6 bases, in that order; junction bases with no gene match: 9. The CDR3, as DNA: TGTGCCACCAGCCGAGGGACAGGAGGCGGCGAGCAGTACTTC. Translating gives CATSRGTGGGEQYF.

This clone has a handful of counts. Different DNA sequences within this sample yield the same CDR3. The chain carries TRBV14 and TRBJ2-5; D remains ambiguous. This CDR3 has 13 residues. CDR1 and CDR2 (germline): SGHDN, FVKESK. The V end was cut by 4 bases, the J end by 4 bases, with 10 bases between. The CDR3 coding sequence is TGTGCCAGCAGCCCCCGGGTCCGAGAGACCCAGTACTTC. Translating it yields CASSPRVRETQYF.

The table lists this clone with a few counts. The DNA for the CDR3 is TGCAGCGTTGCCTGGGGCCTAGCCACAGATACGCAGTATTTT. It is translated as CSVAWGLATDTQYF. The chain recombines TRBV29-1 with TRBJ2-3, with D perhaps matching TRBD1 or TRBD2 (5 bases each). The CDR3 spans 14 residues. Deletions cut 4 bases from V and 2 bases from J, with 13 bases between. Germline V gene data show CDR1 as SQVTM and CDR2 as ANQGSEA.

This clone has more than one count but fewer than ten. V and J are TRBV29-1 and TRBJ2-1; 13 bases fit TRBD2. Germline-derived CDR1 and CDR2 are SQVTM and ANQGSEA. The V and J ends lost 4 bases and 8 bases, in that order; junction bases with no gene match: 11. This CDR3 is 16 amino acids long. CDR3 amino acids: CSVALLAGGPLDEQFF. Written as DNA, the CDR3 is TGCAGCGTTGCATTACTAGCGGGGGGGCCCCTCGATGAGCAGTTCTTC.

The rearrangement links TRBV4-2 to TRBJ1-6; no firm D call. Trimming shortened V by 4 bases and J by 9 bases, and 13 bases separated the two germline ends. Germline V gene sequence: CDR1 LGHNA, CDR2 YNFKEQ. This CDR3 is built from 14 residues. The DNA of the CDR3 is TGTGCCAGCAGCCGTCCGGACTCCTCTTCACCCCTCCACTTT. Amino acid sequence: CASSRPDSSSPLHF.

The J gene is TRBJ2-5, the V gene TRBV5-1; 7 positions agree with TRBD2. J was trimmed by 5 bases and V by 4 bases; bases with no gene match: 8. The CDR3 contains 14 residues. The V gene's germline CDR1 is SGHRS and CDR2 YFSETQ. CDR3 loop: CASSPGAGEETQYF. DNA for the CDR3: TGCGCCAGCAGCCCGGGCGCGGGGGAGGAGACCCAGTACTTC.

The chain is built from TRBV5-1 and TRBJ1-6; D unclear. The CDR3 has 14 amino acids. CDR1 and CDR2 from the germline V gene are SGHRS and YFSETQ. Deletions cut 3 bases from V and 13 bases from J, with 17 bases between. This chain's CDR3 is CASSSEMDGGPLHF. The CDR3, as DNA: TGCGCCAGCAGCTCAGAAATGGACGGCGGCCCCCTCCACTTT.

The chain joins TRBV30 to TRBJ1-5, with a weak D call TRBD1 (5 bases). V shed 5 bases and J shed 7 bases, with 15 bases lying between them. Germline assignment: CDR1 GTSNPN and CDR2 SVGIG (reference sequence). This CDR3 is built from 13 residues. CDR3 sequence reads: CAWDQGTKQPQHF. The CDR3 DNA reads TGTGCCTGGGATCAGGGTACGAAACAGCCCCAGCATTTT.